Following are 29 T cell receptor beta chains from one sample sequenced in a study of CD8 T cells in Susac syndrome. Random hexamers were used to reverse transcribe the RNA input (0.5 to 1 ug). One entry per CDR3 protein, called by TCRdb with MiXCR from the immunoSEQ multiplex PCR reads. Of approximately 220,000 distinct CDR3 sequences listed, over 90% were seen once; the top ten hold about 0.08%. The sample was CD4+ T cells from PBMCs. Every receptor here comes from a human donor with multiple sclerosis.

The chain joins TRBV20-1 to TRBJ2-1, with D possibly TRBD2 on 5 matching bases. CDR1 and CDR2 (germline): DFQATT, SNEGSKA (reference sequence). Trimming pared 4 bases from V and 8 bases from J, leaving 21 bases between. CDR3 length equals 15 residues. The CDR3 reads CSATRWLESADEQFF. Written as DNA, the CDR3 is TGCAGTGCTACCCGGTGGCTAGAGTCAGCGGATGAGCAGTTCTTC.

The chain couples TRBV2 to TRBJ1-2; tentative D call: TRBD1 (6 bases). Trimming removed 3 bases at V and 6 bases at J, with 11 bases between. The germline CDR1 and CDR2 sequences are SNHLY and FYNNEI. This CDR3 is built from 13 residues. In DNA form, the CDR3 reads TGTGCCAGCAGTGACAGACAGGAGGATGGCTACACCTTC. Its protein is CASSDRQEDGYTF.

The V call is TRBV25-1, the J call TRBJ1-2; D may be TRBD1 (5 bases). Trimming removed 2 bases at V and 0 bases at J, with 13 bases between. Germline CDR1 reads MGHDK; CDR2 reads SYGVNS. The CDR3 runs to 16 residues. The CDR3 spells CASSELGTDPNYGYTF. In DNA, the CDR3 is TGTGCCAGCAGTGAACTTGGGACCGATCCTAACTATGGCTACACCTTC.

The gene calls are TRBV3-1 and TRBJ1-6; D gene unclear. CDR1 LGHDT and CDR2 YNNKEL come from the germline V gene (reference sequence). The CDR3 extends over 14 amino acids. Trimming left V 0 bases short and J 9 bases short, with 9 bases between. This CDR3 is CASSQDGRSSPLHF. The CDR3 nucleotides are TGTGCCAGCAGCCAAGATGGGAGATCTTCACCCCTCCACTTT. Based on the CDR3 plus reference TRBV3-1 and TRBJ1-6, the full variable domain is DTAVSQTPKYLVTQMGNDKSIKCEQNLGHDTMYWYKQDSKKFLKIMFSYNNKELIINETVPNRFSPKSPDKAHLNLHINSLELGDSAVYFCASSQDGRSSPLHFGNGTRLTVT.

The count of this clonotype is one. The CDR3 DNA is TGTGCCAGCAGTTCCGGGACAGAGTCCTACGAGCAGTACTTC. It encodes CASSSGTESYEQYF. The rearrangement links TRBV12-3 or TRBV12-4 to TRBJ2-7; TRBD1 matches 7 bases. The CDR3 has 14 amino acids. The V and J ends lost 4 bases and 1 base, in that order; junction bases with no gene match: 4.

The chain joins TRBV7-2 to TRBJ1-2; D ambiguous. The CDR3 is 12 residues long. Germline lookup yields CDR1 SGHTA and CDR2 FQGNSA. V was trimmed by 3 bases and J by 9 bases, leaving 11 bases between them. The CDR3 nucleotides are TGTGCCAGCAGCTTGGAGGTCTCGAGCTACACCTTC. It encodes CASSLEVSSYTF.

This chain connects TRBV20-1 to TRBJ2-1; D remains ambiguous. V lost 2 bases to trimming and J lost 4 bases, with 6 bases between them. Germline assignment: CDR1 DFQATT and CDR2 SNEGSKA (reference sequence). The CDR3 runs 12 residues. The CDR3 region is CSARPLYNEQFF. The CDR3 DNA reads TGCAGTGCTAGACCCCTTTACAATGAGCAGTTCTTC.

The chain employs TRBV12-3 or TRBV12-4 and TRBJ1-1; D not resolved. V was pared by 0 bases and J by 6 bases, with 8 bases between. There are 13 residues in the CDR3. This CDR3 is CASSLAKWAEAFF. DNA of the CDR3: TGTGCCAGCAGTTTAGCGAAATGGGCTGAAGCTTTCTTT.

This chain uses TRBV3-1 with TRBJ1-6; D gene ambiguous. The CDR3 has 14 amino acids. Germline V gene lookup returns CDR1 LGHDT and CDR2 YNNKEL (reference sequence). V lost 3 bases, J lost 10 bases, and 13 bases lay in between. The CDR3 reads CASSQGGMVSPLHF. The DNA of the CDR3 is TGTGCCAGCAGCCAGGGAGGGATGGTATCACCCCTCCACTTT.

CDR3 in amino acids: CASSPRDLTLETQYF. For the CDR3, the DNA is TGTGCCAGTAGTCCCCGGGACCTCACGCTTGAGACCCAGTACTTC. The gene calls are TRBV19 and TRBJ2-5; D might be TRBD1 or TRBD2, each matching 5 bases. The germline V gene has CDR1 LNHDA and CDR2 SQIVND (reference sequence). This CDR3 spans 15 amino acids. Trimming pared 5 bases from V and 5 bases from J, leaving 18 bases between.

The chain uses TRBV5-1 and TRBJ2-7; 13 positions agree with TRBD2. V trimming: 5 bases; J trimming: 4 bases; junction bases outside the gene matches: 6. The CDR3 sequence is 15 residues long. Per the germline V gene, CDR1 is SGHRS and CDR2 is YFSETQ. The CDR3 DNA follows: TGCGCCAGCAGTTCCGGACTAGCGGGGGATTACGAGCAGTACTTC. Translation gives CASSSGLAGDYEQYF.

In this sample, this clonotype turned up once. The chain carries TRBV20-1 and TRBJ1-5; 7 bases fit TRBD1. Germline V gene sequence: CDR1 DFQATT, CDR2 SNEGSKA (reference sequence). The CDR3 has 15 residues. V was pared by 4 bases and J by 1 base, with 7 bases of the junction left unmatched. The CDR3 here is CSANRPGQSNQPQHF. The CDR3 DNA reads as TGCAGTGCTAACCGCCCGGGACAGAGCAATCAGCCCCAGCATTTT.

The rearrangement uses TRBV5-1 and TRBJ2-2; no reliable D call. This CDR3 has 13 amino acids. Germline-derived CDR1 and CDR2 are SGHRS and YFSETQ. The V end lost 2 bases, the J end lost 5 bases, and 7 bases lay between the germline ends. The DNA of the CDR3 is TGCGCCAGCAGCTTCCCCTCTACCGGGGAGCTGTTTTTT. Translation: CASSFPSTGELFF.

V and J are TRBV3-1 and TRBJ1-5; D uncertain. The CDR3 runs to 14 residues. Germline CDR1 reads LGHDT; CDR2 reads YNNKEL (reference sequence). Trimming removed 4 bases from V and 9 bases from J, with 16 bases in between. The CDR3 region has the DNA TGTGCCAGCAGCCTCAGTGGGGAGCTTTGGCCCCAGCATTTT. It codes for CASSLSGELWPQHF.

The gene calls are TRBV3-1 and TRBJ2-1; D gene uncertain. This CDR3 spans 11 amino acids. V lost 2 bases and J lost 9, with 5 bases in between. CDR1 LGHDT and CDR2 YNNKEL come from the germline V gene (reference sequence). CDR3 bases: TGTGCCAGCAGCCAATGGAGTGAGCAGTTCTTC. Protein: CASSQWSEQFF.

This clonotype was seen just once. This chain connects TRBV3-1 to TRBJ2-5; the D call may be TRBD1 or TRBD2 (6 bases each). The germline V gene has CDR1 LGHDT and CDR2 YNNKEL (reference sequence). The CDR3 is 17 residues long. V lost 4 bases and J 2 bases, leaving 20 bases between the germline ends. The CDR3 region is CASSPRVGGDVQETQYF. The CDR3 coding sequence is TGTGCCAGCAGCCCCCGGGTGGGGGGCGACGTTCAAGAGACCCAGTACTTC.

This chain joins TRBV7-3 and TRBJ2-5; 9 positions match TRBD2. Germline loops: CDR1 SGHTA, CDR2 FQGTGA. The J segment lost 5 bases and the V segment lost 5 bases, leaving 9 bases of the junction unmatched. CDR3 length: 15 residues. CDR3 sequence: CASSGGTSGGETQYF. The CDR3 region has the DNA TGTGCCAGCAGCGGTGGGACCAGCGGGGGGGAGACCCAGTACTTC.

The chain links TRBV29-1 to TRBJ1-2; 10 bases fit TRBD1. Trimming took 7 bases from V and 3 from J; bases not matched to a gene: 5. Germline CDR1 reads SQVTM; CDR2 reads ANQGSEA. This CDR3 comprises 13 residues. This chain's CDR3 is CSAGTGVDYGYTF. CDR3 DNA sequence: TGCAGCGCAGGGACAGGGGTAGACTATGGCTACACCTTC.

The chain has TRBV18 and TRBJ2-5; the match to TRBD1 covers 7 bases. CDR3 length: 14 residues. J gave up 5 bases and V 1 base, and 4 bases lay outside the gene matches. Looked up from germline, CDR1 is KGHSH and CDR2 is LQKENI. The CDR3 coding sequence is TGTGCCAGCTCACCACAGGGGGCTTGGGAGACCCAGTACTTC. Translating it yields CASSPQGAWETQYF. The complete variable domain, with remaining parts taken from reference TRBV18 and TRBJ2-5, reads NAGVMQNPRHLVRRRGQEARLRCSPMKGHSHVYWYRQLPEEGLKFMVYLQKENIIDESGMPKERFSAEFPKEGPSILRIQQVVRGDSAAYFCASSPQGAWETQYFGPGTRLLVL.

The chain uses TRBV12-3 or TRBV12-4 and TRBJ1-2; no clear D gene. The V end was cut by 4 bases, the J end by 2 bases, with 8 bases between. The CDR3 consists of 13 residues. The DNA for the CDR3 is TGTGCCAGCAGTTCCCCAACGAACTATGGCTACACCTTC. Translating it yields CASSSPTNYGYTF.

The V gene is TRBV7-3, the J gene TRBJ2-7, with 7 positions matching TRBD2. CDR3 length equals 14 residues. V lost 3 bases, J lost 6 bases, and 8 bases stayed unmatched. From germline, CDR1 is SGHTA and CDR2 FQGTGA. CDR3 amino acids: CASSLAAGVGEQYV. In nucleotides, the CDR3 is TGTGCCAGCAGCTTGGCGGCGGGGGTTGGCGAGCAGTACGTC.

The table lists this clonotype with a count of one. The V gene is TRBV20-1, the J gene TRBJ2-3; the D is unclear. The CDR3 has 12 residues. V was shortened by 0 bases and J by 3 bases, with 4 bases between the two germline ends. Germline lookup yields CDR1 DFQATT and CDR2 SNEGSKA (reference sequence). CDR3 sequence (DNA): TGCAGTGCTAGAGATTTAACAGATACGCAGTATTTT. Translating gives CSARDLTDTQYF.

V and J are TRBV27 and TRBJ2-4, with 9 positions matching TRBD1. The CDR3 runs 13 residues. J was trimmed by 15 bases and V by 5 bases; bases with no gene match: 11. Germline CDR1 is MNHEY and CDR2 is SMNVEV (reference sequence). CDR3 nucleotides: TGTGCCAGCAGTACCCCTGGACAGGGGAGGCGGTACTTC. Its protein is CASSTPGQGRRYF.

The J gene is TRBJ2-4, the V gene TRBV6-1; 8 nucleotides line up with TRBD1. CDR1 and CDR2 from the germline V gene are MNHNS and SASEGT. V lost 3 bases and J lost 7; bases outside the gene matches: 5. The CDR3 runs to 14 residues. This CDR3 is CASSDRGRGNIQYF. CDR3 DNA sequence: TGTGCCAGCAGTGACAGGGGGCGAGGCAACATTCAGTACTTC.

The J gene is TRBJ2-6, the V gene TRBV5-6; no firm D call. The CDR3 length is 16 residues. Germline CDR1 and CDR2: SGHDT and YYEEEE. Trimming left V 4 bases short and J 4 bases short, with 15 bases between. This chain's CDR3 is CASSPGPSRGANVLTF. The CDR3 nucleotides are TGTGCCAGCAGCCCGGGTCCCAGCAGGGGGGCCAACGTCCTGACTTTC.

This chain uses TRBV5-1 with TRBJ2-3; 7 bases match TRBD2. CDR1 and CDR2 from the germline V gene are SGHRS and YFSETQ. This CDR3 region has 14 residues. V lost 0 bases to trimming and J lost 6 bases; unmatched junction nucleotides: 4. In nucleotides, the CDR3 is TGCGCCAGCAGCTTGGATCTAGCGGCTGATACGCAGTATTTT. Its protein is CASSLDLAADTQYF.

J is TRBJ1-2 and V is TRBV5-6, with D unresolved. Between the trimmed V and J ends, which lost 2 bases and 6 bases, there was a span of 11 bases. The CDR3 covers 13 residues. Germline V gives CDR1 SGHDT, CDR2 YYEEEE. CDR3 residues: CASSFRLPDGYTF. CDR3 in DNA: TGTGCCAGCAGCTTTAGACTCCCGGATGGCTACACCTTC.

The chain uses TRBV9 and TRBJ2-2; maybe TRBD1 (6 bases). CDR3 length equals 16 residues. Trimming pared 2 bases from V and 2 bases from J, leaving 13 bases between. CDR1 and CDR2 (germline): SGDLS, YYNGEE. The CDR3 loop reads CASSVFQGPNTGELFF. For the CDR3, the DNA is TGTGCCAGCAGCGTTTTCCAGGGGCCCAACACCGGGGAGCTGTTTTTT.

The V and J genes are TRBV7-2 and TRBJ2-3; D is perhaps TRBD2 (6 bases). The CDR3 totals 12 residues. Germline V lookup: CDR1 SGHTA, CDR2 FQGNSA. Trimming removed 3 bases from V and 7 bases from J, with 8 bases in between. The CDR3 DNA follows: TGTGCCAGCAGCTTGGGACTGTATACGCAGTATTTT. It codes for CASSLGLYTQYF.